The 20 T cell receptor beta chains below were found in one sample sequenced in a study of neurological immune-mediated disorders. Indicated time point: longitudinal time-point 2. TCRdb re-analysed the 5' RACE reads in MiXCR, keeping a single row per CDR3 protein. The sample consists of 81,000 or so distinct CDR3 sequences, approximately 13% of them appearing once. Sequencing used PBMCs. The receptor source for this set is a female donor with HTLV-1-associated myelopathy (HAM/TSP).

This clonotype was counted many times. The chain recombines TRBV12-3 or TRBV12-4 with TRBJ2-2; 10 positions match TRBD2. J was trimmed by 3 bases and V by 5 bases; bases with no gene match: 6. The CDR3 is made up of 16 amino acids. CDR3 sequence (DNA): TGTGCCAGCAGTACCAGACTAGCGGGTTACACCGGGGAGCTGTTTTTT. This translates into CASSTRLAGYTGELFF.

This clonotype showed up many times. V gene TRBV12-3 or TRBV12-4 combines with J gene TRBJ2-3; tentatively, D is TRBD2 (5 bases). Trimming took 2 bases from V and 4 from J, leaving 10 bases between them. CDR3 length: 14 residues. CDR3 residues: CASSLKLDADTQYF. The CDR3 DNA follows: TGTGCCAGCAGTTTAAAACTAGACGCAGATACGCAGTATTTT.

This clonotype was observed a few times. This chain connects TRBV12-5 to TRBJ2-1; the D gene is possibly TRBD2 (5 bases). Germline loops: CDR1 LGHNT, CDR2 FRNRAP. V shed 4 bases and J shed 7 bases, with 20 bases lying between them. The CDR3 contains 16 residues. CDR3 nucleotides: TGTGCTAGTGGTTCCGGGGTATCTTACTCGCGGAATGAGCAGTTCTTC. Protein sequence: CASGSGVSYSRNEQFF.

This clonotype came up many times. The chain recombines TRBV6-6 with TRBJ1-6, with a possible D match to TRBD1 (5 bases). In germline, CDR1 is MNHNY, CDR2 SVGAGI (reference sequence). Between the trimmed V and J ends, which lost 2 bases and 4 bases, there was a span of 12 bases. The CDR3 consists of 16 residues. The CDR3 region is CASSYRMTDYNSPLHF. The CDR3 DNA follows: TGTGCCAGCAGTTACCGGATGACAGATTATAATTCACCCCTCCACTTT.

This clonotype was detected many times. The chain joins TRBV2 to TRBJ2-2, with D unresolved. In germline, CDR1 is SNHLY, CDR2 FYNNEI. The CDR3 consists of 11 residues. V was shortened by 7 bases and J by 6 bases, with 6 bases between the two germline ends. The CDR3 here is CASTLAGELFF. In nucleotides, the CDR3 is TGTGCCAGCACCTTAGCCGGGGAGCTGTTTTTT.

This clonotype was counted at least ten times. This chain connects TRBV7-2 to TRBJ2-5; 8 bases are shared with TRBD1. V lost 4 bases to trimming and J lost 6 bases; unmatched junction nucleotides: 4. Germline values: CDR1 SGHTA, CDR2 FQGNSA. CDR3 length: 13 residues. Here the CDR3 reads CASSSDRVKTQYF. The CDR3 coding sequence is TGTGCCAGCAGCTCGGACAGGGTGAAGACCCAGTACTTC.

The table lists this clonotype with many counts. V is TRBV12-3 or TRBV12-4 and J is TRBJ1-1, with D unclear. With 2 bases removed from V and 1 base from J, the gap between germline ends came to 17 bases. This CDR3 has 17 amino acids. The CDR3 sequence is CASSLRLRYSGNTEAFF. The CDR3 DNA is TGTGCCAGCAGTTTACGTCTTCGCTACAGCGGGAACACTGAAGCTTTCTTT.

This clonotype was counted many times. Here the CDR3 reads CASSQDPSTDTQYF. The CDR3 DNA reads as TGCGCCAGCAGCCAAGATCCTAGCACAGATACGCAGTATTTT. The rearrangement joins TRBV4-1 to TRBJ2-3; no clear D gene. The germline CDR1 and CDR2 sequences are MGHRA and YSYEKL. The CDR3 runs 14 residues. Trimming shortened V by 0 bases and J by 0 bases, and 4 bases separated the two germline ends.

This clonotype was detected many times. The genes are TRBV3-1 and TRBJ2-7, with 10 nucleotides matching TRBD1. Germline V gives CDR1 LGHDT, CDR2 YNNKEL (reference sequence). The J segment lost 6 bases and the V segment lost 4 bases, leaving 6 bases of the junction unmatched. This CDR3 is built from 14 residues. CDR3 in DNA: TGTGCCAGCAGCCCGACAGGGGGCCGAATCGAGCAGTACTTC. Protein product: CASSPTGGRIEQYF.

This clonotype was detected ten times or more. The chain employs TRBV15 and TRBJ2-3; a weak D match, TRBD2 (5 bases). The germline V gene encodes CDR1 LNHNV and CDR2 YYDKDF (reference sequence). The ends were cut back, 5 bases at V and 1 base at J, with 16 bases in the middle. CDR3 length: 16 amino acids. CDR3: CATSLRRDLGTDTQYF. CDR3 DNA: TGTGCCACCAGCCTCCGCCGGGATCTCGGCACAGATACGCAGTATTTT.

This clonotype was seen many times. The J gene is TRBJ2-7, the V gene TRBV6-6; 10 bases match TRBD1. V dropped 7 bases and J dropped 6; count of bases not matched to a gene: 9. CDR3 length: 14 amino acids. Per the germline V gene, CDR1 is MNHNY and CDR2 is SVGAGI (reference sequence). CDR3 in amino acids: CASNLPGQGSEQYF. The CDR3 DNA reads TGTGCCAGCAACCTCCCGGGACAGGGGTCCGAGCAGTACTTC.

This clonotype came up many times. The J gene is TRBJ2-5, the V gene TRBV27; perhaps D is TRBD1 or TRBD2 (6 bases each). CDR1 and CDR2 (germline): MNHEY, SMNVEV (reference sequence). The germline V and J ends were trimmed by 3 bases and 5 bases, with 25 bases remaining between them. The CDR3 spans 18 residues. The CDR3 reads CASSFHPPGEGGGETQYF. CDR3 DNA sequence: TGTGCCAGCAGTTTCCACCCCCCGGGGGAAGGGGGTGGGGAGACCCAGTACTTC.

The V gene is TRBV25-1, the J gene TRBJ2-7; D remains unclear. CDR1 is MGHDK and CDR2 is SYGVNS in the germline V gene. With 3 bases removed from V and 5 bases from J, the gap between germline ends came to 14 bases. CDR3 length equals 14 residues. The CDR3 region is CASSEPGSQHEQYF. CDR3 bases: TGTGCCAGCAGTGAGCCAGGCAGTCAGCACGAGCAGTACTTC.

This clonotype was recorded at least ten times. The V and J genes are TRBV7-6 and TRBJ2-3, with 11 positions matching TRBD2. Trimming at V came to 6 bases and at J to 5 bases, leaving 13 bases not matched to a gene. This CDR3 region has 17 residues. The germline V gene encodes CDR1 SGHVS and CDR2 FNYEAQ. CDR3 amino acids: CASRAGASGGNIDTQYF. The DNA for the CDR3 is TGTGCCAGCAGGGCCGGCGCTAGCGGGGGGAATATAGATACGCAGTATTTT. Together with reference TRBV7-6 and TRBJ2-3, the CDR3 gives the full variable domain: GAGVSQSPRYKVTKRGQDVALRCDPISGHVSLYWYRQALGQGPEFLTYFNYEAQQDKSGLPNDRFSAERPEGSISTLTIQRTEQRDSAMYRCASRAGASGGNIDTQYFGPGTRLTVL.

The chain joins TRBV4-1 to TRBJ2-5; D is perhaps TRBD1 (5 bases). This CDR3 spans 13 amino acids. The V and J ends lost 5 bases and 5 bases respectively, with 12 bases between them. Looked up from germline, CDR1 is MGHRA and CDR2 is YSYEKL. CDR3 sequence (DNA): TGCGCCAGCAGCAAAGGGGTTCTGGAGACCCAGTACTTC. Residues: CASSKGVLETQYF.

Remarks on this clonotype: With a much larger clone just one base away, this may be a read error. The chain combines TRBV20-1 with TRBJ2-2; D is perhaps TRBD1 or TRBD2 (5 bases each). The CDR3 has 17 residues. With 0 bases removed from V and 2 bases from J, the gap between germline ends came to 16 bases. Germline lookup yields CDR1 DFQATT and CDR2 SNEGSKA (reference sequence). The CDR3 reads CSARDFGGQGNTGELFF. DNA of the CDR3: TGCAGTGCTAGAGATTTCGGCGGGCAGGGAAACACCGGGGAGCTGTTTTTT.

This clonotype showed up many times. V gene TRBV28 combines with J gene TRBJ2-7, with D hard to call. This CDR3 has 14 amino acids. Germline values: CDR1 MDHEN, CDR2 SYDVKM. Trimming pared 10 bases from V and 1 base from J, leaving 17 bases between. The CDR3 region has the DNA TGTGCCACCCTATTGGCAGGAAGTTCCTACGAGCAGTACTTC. Protein: CATLLAGSSYEQYF.

This clonotype has at least ten counts. DNA of the CDR3: TGTGCCAGCAGTTTCTCAGCGGAGCAGTTCTTC. Protein: CASSFSAEQFF. This chain links TRBV12-3 or TRBV12-4 with TRBJ2-1, with D hard to call. V lost 3 bases, J lost 10 bases, and 7 bases lay in between. The CDR3 is 11 amino acids.

This chain links TRBV7-9 with TRBJ2-3; D gene uncertain. V dropped 1 base and J dropped 3 bases, with 11 bases sitting between them. The CDR3 contains 15 residues. From germline, CDR1 is SEHNR and CDR2 FQNEAQ (reference sequence). CDR3: CASSLEGQPTDTQYF. CDR3 DNA: TGTGCCAGCAGCTTAGAGGGCCAGCCAACAGATACGCAGTATTTT.

This clonotype was picked up one time. J is TRBJ2-4 and V is TRBV28, with TRBD1 identical over 10 bases. V lost 5 bases, J lost 5 bases, and 0 bases stayed unmatched. The CDR3 length is 13 residues. Germline V lookup: CDR1 MDHEN, CDR2 SYDVKM. CDR3 sequence: CASSGTGENIQYF. The DNA for the CDR3 is TGTGCCAGCAGTGGGACAGGGGAAAACATTCAGTACTTC.